This T cell receptor (beta chain) was found in a study of blood T cell repertoires in COVID-19. For the study at large: Whether acute or convalescent, the COVID-19 samples came from the United States, Italy and Spain. In each case, the material was cDNA or gDNA derived from T cells, B-cell-depleted T cells, or PBMCs.

The CDR3 is 13 amino acids. V lost 6 bases, J lost 5 bases, and 13 bases lay in between. Germline loops: CDR1 KGHSH, CDR2 LQKENI. In the authors' workflow: Estimation of nucleated cell counts was performed using reference gene primer amplification. Using immunoSEQ multiplex PCR, the repertoire was profiled, and TCRdb retains in-frame clones only, with some absent. The D gene and trimming were derived from the DNA, and the V and J assignments and clone size from that table. The sample shows over 250,000 clones, roughly 89% of them seen only once. The sample comprised peripheral blood. This TCR was recovered from a man aged 50 to 60 with acute or convalescent COVID-19. The chain links TRBV18 to TRBJ1-1; tentatively, D is TRBD1 (5 bases). The CDR3 here is CASSLPGLTEAFF. DNA for the CDR3: TGTGCCAGCTCTCTGCCGGGACTTACTGAAGCTTTCTTT.